This record looks at one TCR beta chain sequence and its context. Its specificity is unknown. This sample stems from a study of T cells expressing NK-cell markers. Study as a whole: Eight donors were sequenced, of whom seven were HCMV-seropositive, while the remaining one was HCMV-seronegative. The study's findings and limits: The CD3+CD56-NKG2C+ fraction was also led by these clonotypes in several donors.

CDR1 is MGHRA and CDR2 is YSYEKL in the germline V gene. The CDR3 extends over 18 amino acids. TCRdb derives one entry per CDR3 protein from the 5' RACE reads, leaving out DNA. Listed are fewer than 400,000 distinct CDR3 sequences; about 10% falls within the top ten. J is TRBJ2-4 and V is TRBV4-1; the TCRdb call, TRBD2, lacks DNA for checking. What was sequenced was blood T cells: a sorted CD56 or NKG2C T cell subset, CD4+ or CD8+ T cells, or bulk PBMC T cells (not recorded which). The receptor comes from a woman aged 45-60 years in good health. The CDR3 here is CASSQGTLSGRTKNIQYF.